Listed below are T cell receptor beta chains from one sample, sequenced in a study of blood T cell repertoires in COVID-19. Sequencing was performed with immunoSEQ multiplex PCR; in TCRdb, only in-frame clones are kept and a portion is missing. The table includes about 75,000 clones, under 80% detected once. Sample: peripheral blood. The receptor set was obtained from a human donor with acute or convalescent COVID-19. The donor label of this sample is uncertain. Both conserved end residues are part of each CDR3. D genes are given only for firm matches. The size field is filled for only some rows; it gives once, few, many or a size class.

J gene | CDR3 length | D gene | clone size | V gene | CDR3 DNA | CDR3 protein
TRBJ2-1 | 13 | - | - | TRBV20-1 | TGCAGTGCTAGTCTTGCGAACCACAATGAGCAGTTCTTC | CSASLANHNEQFF
TRBJ2-2 | 16 | TRBD2 | - | TRBV11-2 | TGTGCCAGCAGCTTCCTAGCGGGGGGGCTCCACGGGGAGCTGTTTTTT | CASSFLAGGLHGELFF
TRBJ2-3 | 15 | - | - | TRBV5-4 | TGTGCCAGCAGCTTGGGATCACTGTCCGCGGATACGCAGTATTTT | CASSLGSLSADTQYF
TRBJ2-7 | 15 | TRBD1 | - | TRBV5-8 | TGTGCCAGCAGCTCCCGGGACAGGGGGCGGTACGAGCAGTACTTC | CASSSRDRGRYEQYF
TRBJ1-4 | 15 | - | - | TRBV5-1 | TGCGCCAGCAGCTTGGATTGGTCCCAGAATGAAAAACTGTTTTTT | CASSLDWSQNEKLFF
TRBJ2-2 | 15 | TRBD1 | - | TRBV5-8 | TGTGCCAGCAGCACCGGGACAGGGCGGACCGGGGAGCTGTTTTTT | CASSTGTGRTGELFF
TRBJ2-1 | 17 | - | - | TRBV7-9 | TGTGCCAGCACCTCCTTAGGGGGATTGGGTGCGCGAGAGGAGCAGTTCTTC | CASTSLGGLGAREEQFF
TRBJ2-1 | 15 | TRBD1 | - | TRBV4-1 | TGCGCCAGCAGCCAAGAGTTACAGGGGGCGGATGAGCAGTTCTTC | CASSQELQGADEQFF
TRBJ1-2 | 15 | - | - | TRBV24-1 | TGTGCCACCAGTGACCCCCGGAGTAGTCGTAATGGCTACACCTTC | CATSDPRSSRNGYTF
TRBJ2-1 | 13 | - | few | TRBV28 | TGTGCCAGCAGTTTTACCCAGGGATCTGAGCAGTTCTTC | CASSFTQGSEQFF
TRBJ1-2 | 15 | TRBD1 | - | TRBV5-1 | TGCGCCAGCAGCTTGTCAGGGGGAGTCGACTATGGCTACACCTTC | CASSLSGGVDYGYTF
TRBJ1-4 | 16 | - | - | TRBV30 | TGTGCCTGGAGTGGCCGAGGGTCCCCTCTATATGAAAAACTGTTTTTT | CAWSGRGSPLYEKLFF
TRBJ1-6 | 18 | TRBD1 | - | TRBV6-6 | TGTGCCAGCAGTCAACAGGGGGCCCGGAGCTCCTATAATTCACCCCTCCACTTT | CASSQQGARSSYNSPLHF
TRBJ2-5 | 16 | TRBD2 | many | TRBV19 | TGTGCCAGTAGTATCTCGGCGGGAGAGGGGTCGGAGACCCAGTACTTC | CASSISAGEGSETQYF
TRBJ1-2 | 14 | TRBD1 | - | TRBV5-1 | TGCGCCAGCAGCGCGGAAACAGGGGTCTACGGCTACACCTTC | CASSAETGVYGYTF
TRBJ2-3 | 15 | TRBD2 | - | TRBV7-9 | TGTGCCAGCAGCTTCTGGGGGAGGGACACAGATACGCAGTATTTT | CASSFWGRDTDTQYF